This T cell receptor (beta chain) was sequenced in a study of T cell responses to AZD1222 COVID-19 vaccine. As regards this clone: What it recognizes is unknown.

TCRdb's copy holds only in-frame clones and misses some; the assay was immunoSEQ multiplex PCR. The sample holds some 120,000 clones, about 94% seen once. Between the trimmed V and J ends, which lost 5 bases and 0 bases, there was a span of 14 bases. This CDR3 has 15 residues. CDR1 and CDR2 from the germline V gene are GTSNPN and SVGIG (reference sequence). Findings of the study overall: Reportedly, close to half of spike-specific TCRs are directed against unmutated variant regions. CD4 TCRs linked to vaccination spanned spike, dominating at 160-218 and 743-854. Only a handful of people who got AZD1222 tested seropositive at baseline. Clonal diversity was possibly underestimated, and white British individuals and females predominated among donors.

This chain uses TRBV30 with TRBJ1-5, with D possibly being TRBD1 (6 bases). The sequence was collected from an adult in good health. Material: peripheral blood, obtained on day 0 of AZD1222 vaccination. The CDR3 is CAWAEDSHSNQPQHF. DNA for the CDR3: TGTGCCTGGGCCGAGGACAGTCATAGCAATCAGCCCCAGCATTTT.